Below, 15 T cell receptor beta chains from the same sample are listed, as sequenced in a study of T cells in Graves' hyperthyroidism and ophthalmopathy (dated by TCRdb to the late 2010s). The method behind the library was multiplex PCR. The data were produced on an Illumina HiSeq 2000. The TCR beta CDR3 regions were amplified from RNA transcripts. A first-round RT-PCR of the TCR CDR3 used the HTBI primer set with the Qiagen OneStep RT-PCR kit. TCRdb's own reprocessing of the public reads used fastp at Q25 and MiXCR and kept productive beta chains. Each record represents a unique CDR3 protein, reported with the most common genes and DNA among its rows. This sample holds roughly 250,000 distinct CDR3 sequences; 15% to 20% were observed only once. The ten largest make up less than 35% of the sample. Sequencing was performed on blood. The receptors shown here come from a woman between 18 and 29 years old with Graves' ophthalmopathy.

This clonotype has ten or more counts. The chain is built from TRBV11-2 and TRBJ2-1; D gene uncertain. Between the trimmed V and J ends, which lost 7 bases and 6 bases, there was a span of 19 bases. This CDR3 spans 15 amino acids. Germline V lookup: CDR1 SGHAT, CDR2 FQNNGV. The CDR3 loop reads CASIQDPWDGNEQFF. CDR3 sequence (DNA): TGTGCCAGCATCCAGGACCCCTGGGATGGCAATGAGCAGTTCTTC.

This clonotype was recorded many times. This sequence joins TRBV12-5 and TRBJ1-5; D is perhaps TRBD1 (5 bases). Trimming left V 1 base short and J 4 bases short, with 14 bases between. Germline lookup yields CDR1 LGHNT and CDR2 FRNRAP. This CDR3 region has 16 residues. CDR3 nucleotide sequence: TGTGCTAGTGGTTTGGGCTGGGACGGTAGGAATCAGCCCCAGCATTTT. This gives the protein CASGLGWDGRNQPQHF.

This clonotype was counted at least ten times. The chain carries TRBV13 and TRBJ2-2; TRBD1 agrees at 9 bases. The germline V gene has CDR1 PRHDT and CDR2 FYEKMQ (reference sequence). The J segment lost 4 bases and the V segment lost 0 bases, leaving 3 bases of the junction unmatched. This CDR3 comprises 16 residues. The CDR3 DNA sequence: TGTGCCAGCAGCTTAGGACAGGGGGCGGCCACCGGGGAGCTGTTTTTT. It is translated as CASSLGQGAATGELFF.

This clonotype has a count of ten or more. The chain uses TRBV5-8 and TRBJ2-2, with D unclear. V was cut by 7 bases and J by 6 bases, with 10 bases left in between. The V gene's germline CDR1 is SGHTS and CDR2 YDEGEE. The CDR3 runs 12 residues. The CDR3 sequence is CASPSGPGELFF. The CDR3 DNA follows: TGTGCCAGCCCTTCTGGTCCCGGGGAGCTGTTTTTT. Using reference TRBV5-8 and TRBJ2-2 for the parts outside the CDR3, the full variable domain is EAGVTQSPTHLIKTRGQQATLRCSPISGHTSVYWYQQALGLGLQFLLWYDEGEERNRGNFPPRFSGRQFPNYSSELNVNALELEDSALYLCASPSGPGELFFGEGSRLTVL.

This clonotype was found many times. The chain combines TRBV6-1 with TRBJ1-4, with a tentative D call TRBD1 (6 bases). V was pared by 3 bases and J by 4 bases, with 12 bases between. This CDR3 has 15 amino acids. From germline, CDR1 is MNHNS and CDR2 SASEGT. CDR3 region: CASSDYDRINEKLFF. CDR3 bases: TGTGCCAGCAGTGACTACGACAGGATTAATGAAAAACTGTTTTTT.

This clonotype was counted many times. The chain joins TRBV2 to TRBJ2-7; D ambiguous. V was cut by 3 bases and J by 4 bases, with 7 bases left in between. CDR1 and CDR2 from the germline V gene are SNHLY and FYNNEI. The CDR3 runs 12 residues. In DNA form, the CDR3 reads TGTGCCAGCAGTGAGTTTCGGTACGAGCAGTACTTC. This gives the protein CASSEFRYEQYF.

This clonotype appeared many times. The chain couples TRBV28 to TRBJ2-1; the match to TRBD1 covers 8 bases. V gave up 5 bases and J gave up 8 bases; unmatched junction bases: 11. Germline V gene lookup returns CDR1 MDHEN and CDR2 SYDVKM. The CDR3 has 15 residues. DNA of the CDR3: TGTGCCAGCAGTCCCTACTGGACAGGGAACCATGAGCAGTTCTTC. Translating gives CASSPYWTGNHEQFF.

This clonotype has ten or more counts. The chain joins TRBV6-1 to TRBJ1-5; 9 bases are a match to TRBD1. Trimming removed 5 bases from V and 6 bases from J; junction bases left unmatched: 8. CDR1 is MNHNS, CDR2 SASEGT, per germline. This CDR3 spans 15 amino acids. The CDR3 region is CASSSMDRGFQPQHF. The CDR3 nucleotides read TGTGCCAGCAGTTCGATGGACAGGGGCTTTCAGCCCCAGCATTTT.

This clonotype was recorded many times. The chain is built from TRBV27 and TRBJ2-5; D is uncertain. The CDR3 totals 15 residues. CDR1 MNHEY and CDR2 SMNVEV come from the germline V gene (reference sequence). V was shortened by 5 bases and J by 1 base, with 14 bases between the two germline ends. The CDR3 protein is CASSLSLQLQETQYF. The CDR3 nucleotides are TGTGCCAGCAGTCTTTCTTTACAGCTCCAAGAGACCCAGTACTTC.

This chain joins TRBV12-3 or TRBV12-4 and TRBJ2-7, with D hard to call. The CDR3 sequence is 14 residues long. The V gene lost 6 bases and the J gene lost 7 bases, with 19 bases spanning the gap. CDR3 in amino acids: CASSPENAIMEQYF. In nucleotides, the CDR3 is TGTGCCAGCAGCCCCGAAAATGCCATCATGGAGCAGTACTTC.

In its sample, this clonotype was seen a few times. V is TRBV6-6 and J is TRBJ2-1, with 8 bases fitting TRBD1. Trimming removed 0 bases from V and 2 bases from J; junction bases left unmatched: 6. CDR1 MNHNY and CDR2 SVGAGI come from the germline V gene (reference sequence). The CDR3 is 17 amino acids. The CDR3 protein is CASSYSFQDRAYNEQFF. The CDR3 DNA reads TGTGCCAGCAGTTACTCGTTTCAGGACAGGGCCTACAATGAGCAGTTCTTC.

This clonotype was found many times. This chain links TRBV13 with TRBJ2-1, with D unresolved. CDR1 PRHDT and CDR2 FYEKMQ come from the germline V gene (reference sequence). The ends were cut back, 5 bases at V and 0 bases at J, with 8 bases in the middle. This CDR3 spans 14 amino acids. The CDR3, as DNA: TGTGCCAGCAGCCGTCCGTCCTCCTACAATGAGCAGTTCTTC. It yields the protein CASSRPSSYNEQFF.

This chain connects TRBV27 to TRBJ2-2, with 10 positions matching TRBD2. This CDR3 has 17 amino acids. The germline V gene encodes CDR1 MNHEY and CDR2 SMNVEV (reference sequence). Germline trimming cut 6 bases from V and 0 bases from J; bases unmatched to any gene: 7. This CDR3 reads CASSSLAGNANTGELFF. CDR3 DNA sequence: TGTGCCAGCAGCTCACTAGCGGGGAATGCGAACACCGGGGAGCTGTTTTTT.

In this sample, this clonotype turned up many times. The chain combines TRBV20-1 with TRBJ2-7; D remains ambiguous. V was shortened by 3 bases and J by 3 bases, with 3 bases between the two germline ends. Germline V CDR1 and CDR2: DFQATT, SNEGSKA (reference sequence). The CDR3 contains 10 residues. The CDR3, as DNA: TGCAGTGCTAGCGACTACGAGCAGTACTTC. Translation gives CSASDYEQYF.

In its sample, this clonotype was seen a few times. This sequence joins TRBV6-2 or TRBV6-3 and TRBJ2-7; 9 nucleotides match TRBD1. V was pared by 5 bases and J by 0 bases, with 8 bases of the junction left unmatched. This CDR3 is built from 16 residues. Germline lookup yields CDR1 MNHEY and CDR2 SVGEGT. The CDR3 loop reads CASSPSQGADSYEQYF. The CDR3 DNA follows: TGTGCCAGCAGTCCTTCACAGGGGGCCGACTCCTACGAGCAGTACTTC.